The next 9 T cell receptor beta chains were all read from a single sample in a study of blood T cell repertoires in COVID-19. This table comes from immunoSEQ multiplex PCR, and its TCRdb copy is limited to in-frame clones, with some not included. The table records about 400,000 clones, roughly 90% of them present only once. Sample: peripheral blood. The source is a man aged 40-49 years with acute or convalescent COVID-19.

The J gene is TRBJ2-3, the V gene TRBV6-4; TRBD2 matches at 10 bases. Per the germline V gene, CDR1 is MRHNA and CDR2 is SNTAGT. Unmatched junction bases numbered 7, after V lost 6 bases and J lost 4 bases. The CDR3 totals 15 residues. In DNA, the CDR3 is TGTGCCAGCAGCCCGAGCGGGGGGGCCTCAGATACGCAGTATTTT. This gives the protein CASSPSGGASDTQYF.

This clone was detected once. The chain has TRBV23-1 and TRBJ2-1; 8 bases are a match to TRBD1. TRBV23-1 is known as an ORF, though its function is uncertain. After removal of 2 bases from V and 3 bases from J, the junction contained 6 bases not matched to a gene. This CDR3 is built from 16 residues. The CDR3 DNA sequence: TGCGCCAGCAGTCAACGCGACAGGGGCCACTACAATGAGCAGTTCTTC. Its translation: CASSQRDRGHYNEQFF.

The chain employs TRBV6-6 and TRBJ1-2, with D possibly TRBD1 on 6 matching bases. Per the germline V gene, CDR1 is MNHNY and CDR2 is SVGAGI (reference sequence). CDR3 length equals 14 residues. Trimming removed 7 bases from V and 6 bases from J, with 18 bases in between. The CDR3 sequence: CASIDSGGADGYTF. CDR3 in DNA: TGTGCCAGCATCGACTCGGGGGGGGCTGATGGCTACACCTTC.

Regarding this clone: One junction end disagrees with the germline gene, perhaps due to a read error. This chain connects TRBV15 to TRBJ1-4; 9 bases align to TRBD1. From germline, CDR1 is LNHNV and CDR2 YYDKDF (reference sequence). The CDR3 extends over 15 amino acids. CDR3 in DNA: TGTGCCACCAGGAGAGGTGGGACAGGGAATGAAAAACTGTTTTTT. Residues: CATRRGGTGNEKLFF.

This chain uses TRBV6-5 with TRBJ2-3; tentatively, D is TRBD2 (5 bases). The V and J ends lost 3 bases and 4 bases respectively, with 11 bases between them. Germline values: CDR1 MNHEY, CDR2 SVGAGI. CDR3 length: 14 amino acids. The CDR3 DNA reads TGTGCCAGCAGTTATACGCTAGCAGCAGATACGCAGTATTTT. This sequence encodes CASSYTLAADTQYF.

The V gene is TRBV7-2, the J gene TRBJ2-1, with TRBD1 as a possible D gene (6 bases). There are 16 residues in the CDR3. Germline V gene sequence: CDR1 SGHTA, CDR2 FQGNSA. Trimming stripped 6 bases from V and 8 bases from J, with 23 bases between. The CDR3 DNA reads TGTGCCAGCAGTTTTACCGGGACGAGGGGGTTCGATGAGCAGTTCTTC. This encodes CASSFTGTRGFDEQFF. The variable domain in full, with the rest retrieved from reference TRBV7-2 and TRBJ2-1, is GAGVSQSPSNKVTEKGKDVELRCDPISGHTALYWYRQSLGQGLEFLIYFQGNSAPDKSGLPSDRFSAERTGGSVSTLTIQRTQQEDSAVYLCASSFTGTRGFDEQFFGPGTRLTVL.

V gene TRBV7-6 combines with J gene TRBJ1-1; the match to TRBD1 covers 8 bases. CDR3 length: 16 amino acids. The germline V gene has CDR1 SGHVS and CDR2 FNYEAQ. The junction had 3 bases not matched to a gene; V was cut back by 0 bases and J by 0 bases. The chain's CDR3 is CASSLADRELNTEAFF. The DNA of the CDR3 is TGTGCCAGCAGCTTAGCGGACAGGGAATTGAACACTGAAGCTTTCTTT.

The CDR3 bases are TGTGCCAGCAGTTTATCGAGGACAGGGGACACACAGAACACTGAAGCTTTCTTT. Amino acids: CASSLSRTGDTQNTEAFF. This rearrangement joins TRBV28 to TRBJ1-1; 9 bases match TRBD1. CDR3 length equals 18 residues. The germline gives CDR1 MDHEN, CDR2 SYDVKM. The trim removed 1 base at V and 1 base at J, leaving 10 bases unmatched.

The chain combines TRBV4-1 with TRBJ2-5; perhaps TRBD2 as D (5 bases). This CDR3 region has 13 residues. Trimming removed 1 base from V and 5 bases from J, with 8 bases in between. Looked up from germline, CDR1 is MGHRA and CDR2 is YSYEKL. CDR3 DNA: TGCGCCAGCAGCCAAGCCCCGGGGGAGACCCAGTACTTC. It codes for CASSQAPGETQYF.